One and the same sample provided the 8 T cell receptor beta chains below, sequenced in a study of cytotoxic CD8 clonotypes in ibrutinib-treated CLL. Here immunoSEQ multiplex PCR was the method, and the copy in TCRdb shows in-frame clones only, minus some. The data contain roughly 330,000 clones, under 70% of them singletons. The input for sequencing was PBMCs, taken after 36 months of ibrutinib treatment. These receptors were obtained from a human donor with chronic lymphocytic leukemia.

This clone was picked up a small number of times. J is TRBJ1-2 and V is TRBV2, with 7 bases fitting TRBD1. Germline values: CDR1 SNHLY, CDR2 FYNNEI. The CDR3 has 13 residues. V shed 4 bases and J 5 bases; nucleotides not matched to a gene: 4. CDR3 nucleotides: TGTGCCAGCAGTGGAGGACAGGAGTATGGCTACACCTTC. It encodes CASSGGQEYGYTF. The full variable domain, its missing parts supplied by reference TRBV2 and TRBJ1-2, is EPEVTQTPSHQVTQMGQEVILRCVPISNHLYFYWYRQILGQKVEFLVSFYNNEISEKSEIFDDQFSVERPDGSNFTLKIRSTKLEDSAMYFCASSGGQEYGYTFGSGTRLTVV.

The rearrangement uses TRBV6-1 and TRBJ2-1; 12 bases agree with TRBD2. With V trimmed by 2 bases and J by 9 bases, 8 bases remained unmatched. The CDR3 covers 16 residues. Germline lookup yields CDR1 MNHNS and CDR2 SASEGT. The CDR3 coding sequence is TGTGCCAGCAGTGAACCGCAGACTAGCGGGAGAAGTGAGCAGTTCTTC. Protein product: CASSEPQTSGRSEQFF.

This clone was picked up a small number of times. The rearrangement links TRBV29-1 to TRBJ2-2; D possibly corresponds to TRBD1 (6 bases). Germline CDR1 and CDR2: SQVTM and ANQGSEA. The V gene lost 4 bases and the J gene lost 2 bases, with 11 bases spanning the gap. CDR3 length: 14 residues. CDR3 in amino acids: CSVADRSNTGELFF. Here the CDR3 DNA reads TGCAGCGTTGCTGACAGGTCCAACACCGGGGAGCTGTTTTTT.

The chain recombines TRBV4-1 with TRBJ2-7; 11 nucleotides line up with TRBD2. CDR3 size: 15 residues. Germline V gene lookup returns CDR1 MGHRA and CDR2 YSYEKL. The ends lost 3 bases at V and 2 bases at J; junction bases unmatched: 3. CDR3 region: CASSQPTSGTYEQYF. The DNA of the CDR3 is TGCGCCAGCAGCCAGCCGACTAGCGGGACCTACGAGCAGTACTTC.

The chain employs TRBV5-4 and TRBJ2-1, with D possibly being TRBD2 (5 bases). Trimming stripped 4 bases from V and 3 bases from J, with 14 bases between. Germline V gene lookup returns CDR1 SGHNT and CDR2 YYREEE (reference sequence). This CDR3 region has 15 residues. The CDR3: CASSPLRENYNEQFF. The CDR3 DNA follows: TGTGCCAGCAGCCCCCTAAGGGAGAACTACAATGAGCAGTTCTTC. Full variable domain (remainder filled in from reference TRBV5-4 and TRBJ2-1): ETGVTQSPTHLIKTRGQQVTLRCSSQSGHNTVSWYQQALGQGPQFIFQYYREEENGRGNFPPRFSGLQFPNYSSELNVNALELDDSALYLCASSPLRENYNEQFFGPGTRLTVL.

The genes are TRBV15 and TRBJ2-2, with no clear D. Deletions cut 3 bases from V and 2 bases from J, with 1 base between. Germline V CDR1 and CDR2: LNHNV, YYDKDF (reference sequence). The CDR3 totals 12 residues. The CDR3 loop is CATSSNTGELFF. CDR3 DNA sequence: TGTGCCACCAGCAGTAACACCGGGGAGCTGTTTTTT.

This sequence joins TRBV9 and TRBJ2-2; no firm D call. This CDR3 region has 14 residues. With 0 bases removed from V and 2 bases from J, the gap between germline ends came to 5 bases. Per germline, CDR1 SGDLS and CDR2 YYNGEE. The chain's CDR3 is CASSVDRNTGELFF. The CDR3 DNA reads TGTGCCAGCAGCGTAGACAGAAACACCGGGGAGCTGTTTTTT.

The chain couples TRBV18 to TRBJ1-1; D call uncertain. The V end was cut by 0 bases, the J end by 11 bases, with 10 bases between. CDR3 length: 12 residues. The germline CDR1 and CDR2 sequences are KGHSH and LQKENI. The CDR3 nucleotides read TGTGCCAGCTCACCACCGGTGAGTAGGGCTTTCTTT. This codes for CASSPPVSRAFF. The full variable domain, its missing parts supplied by reference TRBV18 and TRBJ1-1, is NAGVMQNPRHLVRRRGQEARLRCSPMKGHSHVYWYRQLPEEGLKFMVYLQKENIIDESGMPKERFSAEFPKEGPSILRIQQVVRGDSAAYFCASSPPVSRAFFGQGTRLTVV.